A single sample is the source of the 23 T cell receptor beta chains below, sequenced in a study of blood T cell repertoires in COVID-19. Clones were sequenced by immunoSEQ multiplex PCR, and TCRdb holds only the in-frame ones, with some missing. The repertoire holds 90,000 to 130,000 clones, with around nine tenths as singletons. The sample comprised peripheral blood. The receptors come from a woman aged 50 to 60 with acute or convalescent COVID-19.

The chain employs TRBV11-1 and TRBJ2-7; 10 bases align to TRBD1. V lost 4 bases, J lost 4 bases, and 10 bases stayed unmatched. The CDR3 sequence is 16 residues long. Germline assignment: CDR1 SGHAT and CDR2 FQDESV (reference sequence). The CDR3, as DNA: TGTGCCAGCAGCTCTCCTCCGGGACAGGGGCGGTACGAGCAGTACTTC. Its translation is CASSSPPGQGRYEQYF.

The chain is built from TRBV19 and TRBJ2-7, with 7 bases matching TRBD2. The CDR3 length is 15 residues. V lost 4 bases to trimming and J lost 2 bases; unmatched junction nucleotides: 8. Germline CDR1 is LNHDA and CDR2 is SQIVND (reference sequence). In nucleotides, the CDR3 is TGTGCCAGTAGTACCGCCGGGACTAAAACCTACGAGCAGTACTTC. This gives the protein CASSTAGTKTYEQYF.

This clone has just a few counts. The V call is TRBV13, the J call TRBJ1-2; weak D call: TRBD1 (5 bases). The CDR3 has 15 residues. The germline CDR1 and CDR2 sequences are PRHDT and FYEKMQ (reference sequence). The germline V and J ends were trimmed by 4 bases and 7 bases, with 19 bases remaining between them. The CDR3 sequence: CASSSTPPGLSGYTF. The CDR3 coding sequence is TGTGCCAGCAGCTCGACCCCTCCAGGGCTTAGTGGCTACACCTTC. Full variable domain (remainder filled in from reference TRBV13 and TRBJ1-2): AAGVIQSPRHLIKEKRETATLKCYPIPRHDTVYWYQQGPGQDPQFLISFYEKMQSDKGSIPDRFSAQQFSDYHSELNMSSLELGDSALYFCASSSTPPGLSGYTFGSGTRLTVV.

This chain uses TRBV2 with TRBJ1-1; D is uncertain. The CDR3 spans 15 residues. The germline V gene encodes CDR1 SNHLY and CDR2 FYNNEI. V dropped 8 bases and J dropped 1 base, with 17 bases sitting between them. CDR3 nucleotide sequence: TGTGCCAGCCTCCCCAGTGTGGGCAGGAACACTGAAGCTTTCTTT. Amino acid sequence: CASLPSVGRNTEAFF. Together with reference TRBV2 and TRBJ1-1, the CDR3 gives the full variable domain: EPEVTQTPSHQVTQMGQEVILRCVPISNHLYFYWYRQILGQKVEFLVSFYNNEISEKSEIFDDQFSVERPDGSNFTLKIRSTKLEDSAMYFCASLPSVGRNTEAFFGQGTRLTVV.

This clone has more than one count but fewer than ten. The chain's CDR3 is CASSLEVTGSGNEQFF. The CDR3 DNA sequence: TGCGCCAGCAGCTTGGAGGTGACAGGGTCAGGCAATGAGCAGTTCTTC. The gene calls are TRBV5-1 and TRBJ2-1; 7 nucleotides align to TRBD1. CDR1 is SGHRS, CDR2 YFSETQ, per germline. Trimming at V came to 0 bases and at J to 6 bases, leaving 9 bases not matched to a gene. The CDR3 runs to 16 residues.

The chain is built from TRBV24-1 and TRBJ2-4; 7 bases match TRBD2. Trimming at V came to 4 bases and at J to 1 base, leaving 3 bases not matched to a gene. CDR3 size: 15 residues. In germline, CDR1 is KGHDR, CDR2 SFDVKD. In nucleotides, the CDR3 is TGTGCCACCAGTGACGGGAGGAGGGCCAAAAACATTCAGTACTTC. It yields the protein CATSDGRRAKNIQYF.

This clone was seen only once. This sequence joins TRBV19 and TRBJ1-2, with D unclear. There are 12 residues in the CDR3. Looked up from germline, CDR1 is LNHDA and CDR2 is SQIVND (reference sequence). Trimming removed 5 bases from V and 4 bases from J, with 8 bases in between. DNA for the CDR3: TGTGCCAGTAGTCGGAGGGCCTATGGCTACACCTTC. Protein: CASSRRAYGYTF.

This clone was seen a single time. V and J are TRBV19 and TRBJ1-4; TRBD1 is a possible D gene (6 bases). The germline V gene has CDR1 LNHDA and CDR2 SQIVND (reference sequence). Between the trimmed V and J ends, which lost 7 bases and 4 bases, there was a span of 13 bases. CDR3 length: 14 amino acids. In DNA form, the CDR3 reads TGTGCCAGTACCCGGGACAACAGTAATGAAAAACTGTTTTTT. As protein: CASTRDNSNEKLFF.

The DNA for the CDR3 is TGTGCCACCAGTCGACAATTCACCGGGGAGCTGTTTTTT. The encoded protein is CATSRQFTGELFF. This chain uses TRBV24-1 with TRBJ2-2; no clear D gene. The CDR3 runs to 13 residues. V lost 6 bases and J lost 4, with 8 bases in between. The V gene's germline CDR1 is KGHDR and CDR2 SFDVKD.

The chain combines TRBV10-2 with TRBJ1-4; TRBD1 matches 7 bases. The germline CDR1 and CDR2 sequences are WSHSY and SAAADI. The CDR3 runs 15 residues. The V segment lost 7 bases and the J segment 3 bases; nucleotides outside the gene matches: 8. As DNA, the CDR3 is TGCGCCAGCACTAATGGACAGGCACCTAATGAAAAACTGTTTTTT. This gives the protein CASTNGQAPNEKLFF.

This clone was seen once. The CDR3, as DNA: TGTGCCAGCAGTTCGTCAGGGGGATACGAGCAGTACTTC. It translates to CASSSSGGYEQYF. The V gene is TRBV27, the J gene TRBJ2-7, with 7 bases aligning to TRBD1. The CDR3 consists of 13 residues. Germline CDR1 MNHEY, CDR2 SMNVEV (reference sequence). Trimming cost V 4 bases and J 4 bases; bases outside gene matches: 4.

DNA for the CDR3: TGTGCCAGCAGTTACAGGGGCGGGGAGCTGTTTTTT. Its translation is CASSYRGGELFF. The chain is built from TRBV6-5 and TRBJ2-2; TRBD1 is a possible D gene (5 bases). CDR1 and CDR2 from the germline V gene are MNHEY and SVGAGI. The CDR3 has 12 residues. The V and J ends lost 2 bases and 7 bases respectively, with 5 bases between them.

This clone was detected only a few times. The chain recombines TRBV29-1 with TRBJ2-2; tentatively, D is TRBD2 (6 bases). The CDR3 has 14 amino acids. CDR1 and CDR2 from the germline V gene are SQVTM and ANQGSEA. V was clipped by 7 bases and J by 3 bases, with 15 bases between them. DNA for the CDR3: TGCAGCGGGACTTGGGGGGACCACACCGGGGAGCTGTTTTTT. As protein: CSGTWGDHTGELFF.

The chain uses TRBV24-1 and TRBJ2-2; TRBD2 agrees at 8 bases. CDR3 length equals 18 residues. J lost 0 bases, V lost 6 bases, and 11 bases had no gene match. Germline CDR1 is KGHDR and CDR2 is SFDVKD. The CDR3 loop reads CATSRASGPFANTGELFF. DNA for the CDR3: TGTGCCACCAGTAGGGCTAGCGGGCCGTTCGCGAACACCGGGGAGCTGTTTTTT.

The CDR3 sequence: CASSVAEGRAYEQYF. The CDR3 DNA is TGTGCCAGCAGCGTAGCGGAAGGGAGGGCCTACGAGCAGTACTTC. The chain links TRBV9 to TRBJ2-7; 7 nucleotides align to TRBD2. Germline values: CDR1 SGDLS, CDR2 YYNGEE. The CDR3 runs 15 residues. V trimming: 0 bases; J trimming: 2 bases; junction bases outside the gene matches: 5. Full variable domain (missing parts from reference TRBV9 and TRBJ2-7): DSGVTQTPKHLITATGQRVTLRCSPRSGDLSVYWYQQSLDQGLQFLIQYYNGEERAKGNILERFSAQQFPDLHSELNLSSLELGDSALYFCASSVAEGRAYEQYFGPGTRLTVT.

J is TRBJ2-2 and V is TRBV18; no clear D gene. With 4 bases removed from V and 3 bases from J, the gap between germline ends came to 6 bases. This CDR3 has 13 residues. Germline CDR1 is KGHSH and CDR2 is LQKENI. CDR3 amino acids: CASSQEYTGELFF. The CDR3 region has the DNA TGTGCCAGCTCACAGGAGTACACCGGGGAGCTGTTTTTT.

CDR3 amino acids: CASKNTGVGKLFF. For the CDR3, the DNA is TGTGCCAGCAAGAATACAGGGGTTGGAAAACTGTTTTTT. The genes are TRBV27 and TRBJ1-4, with TRBD1 matching 7 bases. The J segment lost 10 bases and the V segment lost 7 bases, leaving 9 bases of the junction unmatched. CDR3 length: 13 amino acids. CDR1 and CDR2 from the germline V gene are MNHEY and SMNVEV (reference sequence).

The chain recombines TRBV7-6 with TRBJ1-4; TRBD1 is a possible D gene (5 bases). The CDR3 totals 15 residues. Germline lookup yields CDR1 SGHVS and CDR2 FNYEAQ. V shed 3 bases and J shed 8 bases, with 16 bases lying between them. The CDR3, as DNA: TGTGCCAGCAGCTTGGGGGGGACCCGCGGGGAAAAACTGTTTTTT. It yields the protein CASSLGGTRGEKLFF.

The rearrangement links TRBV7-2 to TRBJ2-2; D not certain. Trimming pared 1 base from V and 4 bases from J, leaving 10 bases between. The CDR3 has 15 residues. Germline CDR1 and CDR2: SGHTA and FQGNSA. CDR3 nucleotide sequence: TGTGCCAGCAGCTTAGGATTCCCGAGCACCGGGGAGCTGTTTTTT. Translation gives CASSLGFPSTGELFF.

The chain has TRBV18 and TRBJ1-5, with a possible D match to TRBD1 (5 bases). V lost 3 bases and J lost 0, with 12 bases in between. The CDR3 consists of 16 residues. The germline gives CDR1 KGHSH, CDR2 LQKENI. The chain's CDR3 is CASSPLSGASNQPQHF. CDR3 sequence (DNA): TGTGCCAGCTCACCCCTAAGTGGGGCTAGCAATCAGCCCCAGCATTTT.

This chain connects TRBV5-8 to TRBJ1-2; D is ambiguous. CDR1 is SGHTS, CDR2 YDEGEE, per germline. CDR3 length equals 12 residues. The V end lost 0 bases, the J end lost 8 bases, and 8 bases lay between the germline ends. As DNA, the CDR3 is TGTGCCAGCAGCTTGGGCTCGCGAGGCTACACCTTC. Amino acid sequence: CASSLGSRGYTF. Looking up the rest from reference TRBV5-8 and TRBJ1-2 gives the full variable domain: EAGVTQSPTHLIKTRGQQATLRCSPISGHTSVYWYQQALGLGLQFLLWYDEGEERNRGNFPPRFSGRQFPNYSSELNVNALELEDSALYLCASSLGSRGYTFGSGTRLTVV.

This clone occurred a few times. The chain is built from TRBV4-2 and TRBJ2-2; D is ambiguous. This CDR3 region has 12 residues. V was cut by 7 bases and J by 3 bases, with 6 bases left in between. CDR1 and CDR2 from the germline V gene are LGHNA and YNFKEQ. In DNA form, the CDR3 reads TGTGCCAGCAACTACTACACCGGGGAGCTGTTTTTT. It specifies CASNYYTGELFF.

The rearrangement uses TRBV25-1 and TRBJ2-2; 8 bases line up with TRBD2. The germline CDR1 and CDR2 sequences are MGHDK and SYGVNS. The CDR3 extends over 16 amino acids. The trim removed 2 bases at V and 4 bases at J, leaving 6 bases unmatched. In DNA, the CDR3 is TGTGCCAGCAGTGAACTTGCGGGAGGTACCACCGGGGAGCTGTTTTTT. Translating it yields CASSELAGGTTGELFF.